This TCR beta chain was found in a study of T cells after yellow fever vaccination. Universal primer sites and UMIs were introduced during 5'RACE template-switching synthesis of TCR cDNA. TCRdb passed the 5' RACE reads through MiXCR, listing each CDR3 protein once. Here the sample spans about 260,000 distinct CDR3 sequences, 10% to 15% being singletons. Germline CDR1 MNHEY, CDR2 SVGEGT. This CDR3 is built from 16 residues. The trim removed 6 bases at V and 6 bases at J, leaving 10 bases unmatched. The TCR originated in a man under 40 who received the YFV17D yellow fever vaccine. The source was CD4+ T cells sorted from PBMCs, collected 45 days after the yellow fever booster vaccination. J is TRBJ1-5 and V is TRBV6-2 or TRBV6-3; 11 nucleotides line up with TRBD1. Here the CDR3 reads CASSRGQGALRQPQHF. In DNA, the CDR3 is TGTGCCAGCAGCCGTGGACAGGGGGCCTTGCGTCAGCCCCAGCATTTT.